This T cell receptor (beta chain) is from a study of shared clonotypes between healthy human individuals. Trimming left V 5 bases short and J 2 bases short, with 16 bases between. This CDR3 has 15 amino acids. Germline V gene lookup returns CDR1 MNHNY and CDR2 SVGAGI (reference sequence). The material for each subset, its genomic DNA, was split evenly across several immunoSEQ plates. TCRdb keeps only in-frame clones here, not all; method: immunoSEQ multiplex PCR. The sample lists about 2.4 million clones, roughly 93% seen once, with around 0.4% in the top ten. Sequencing was done on a sample of naive CD4+ T cells from PBMCs. Subset described: CD45RA+ positively selected. The rearrangement links TRBV6-6 to TRBJ2-7, with D possibly being TRBD2 (5 bases). This receptor was taken from a man aged 18 to 35 in good health. Some clones in this sample may be carry-over from other donors' samples. In nucleotides, the CDR3 is TGTGCCAGCAGTCCACAACCGGGGAGCGCCTACGAGCAGTACTTC. As protein: CASSPQPGSAYEQYF.